This entry lists 10 T cell receptor beta chains sequenced from one sample in a study of cytomegalovirus exposure and HLA in healthy donors. TCRdb's table, derived via immunoSEQ multiplex PCR, lists solely in-frame clones and lacks some. The sample yields around 150,000 clones, about four fifths seen once. The source material was PBMCs. The receptors derive from a man younger than 40 in good health and CMV-seropositive.

Remarks on this clone: The same CDR3 also results from other DNA sequences found in this sample. The V and J genes are TRBV27 and TRBJ1-5; no reliable D call. Trimming pared 0 bases from V and 6 bases from J, leaving 6 bases between. The CDR3 covers 13 residues. Germline CDR1 and CDR2: MNHEY and SMNVEV (reference sequence). The CDR3 protein is CASSLSGVQPQHF. CDR3 in DNA: TGTGCCAGCAGTTTATCGGGCGTTCAGCCCCAGCATTTT.

The V call is TRBV30, the J call TRBJ2-7; a weak D match, TRBD2 (6 bases). Deletions cut 1 base from V and 8 bases from J, with 15 bases between. The CDR3 sequence is 13 residues long. CDR1 is GTSNPN, CDR2 SVGIG, per germline (reference sequence). DNA of the CDR3: TGTGCCTGGAGTGATACGGCGGGGCTGCAGCAGTACTTC. This codes for CAWSDTAGLQQYF.

This clone was observed a single time. This chain joins TRBV4-3 and TRBJ2-2; 14 nucleotides agree with TRBD2. V lost 4 bases to trimming and J lost 7 bases; unmatched junction nucleotides: 8. Germline V lookup: CDR1 LGHNA, CDR2 YSLEER. The CDR3 covers 17 residues. The DNA for the CDR3 is TGCGCCAGCAGCCCACTGACTAGCGGGGGGGCGAACGGGGAGCTGTTTTTT. This codes for CASSPLTSGGANGELFF.

This clone turned up a few times. This sequence joins TRBV5-1 and TRBJ2-7; D call uncertain. The CDR3 runs to 11 residues. Germline V gives CDR1 SGHRS, CDR2 YFSETQ. Trimming left V 3 bases short and J 5 bases short, with 6 bases between. CDR3 protein: CASSSRDEQYF. CDR3 sequence (DNA): TGCGCCAGCAGCTCCCGGGACGAGCAGTACTTC.

The CDR3 nucleotides read TGTGCCAGCAGTGAAGTAAGTTCCGAGGAGACCCAGTACTTC. Amino acids: CASSEVSSEETQYF. This chain links TRBV2 with TRBJ2-5; D ambiguous. The length of the CDR3 is 14 residues. In germline, CDR1 is SNHLY, CDR2 FYNNEI. Trimming took off 1 base at V and 5 bases at J, with 11 bases between the two ends.

V gene TRBV9 combines with J gene TRBJ1-2, with 10 bases identical to TRBD1. The CDR3 extends over 14 amino acids. Germline V lookup: CDR1 SGDLS, CDR2 YYNGEE. The ends lost 3 bases at V and 4 bases at J; junction bases unmatched: 3. The CDR3 DNA reads as TGTGCCAGCAGCGGACAGGGGGCAGGCTATGGCTACACCTTC. This codes for CASSGQGAGYGYTF. Looking up the rest from reference TRBV9 and TRBJ1-2 gives the full variable domain: DSGVTQTPKHLITATGQRVTLRCSPRSGDLSVYWYQQSLDQGLQFLIQYYNGEERAKGNILERFSAQQFPDLHSELNLSSLELGDSALYFCASSGQGAGYGYTFGSGTRLTVV.

The chain links TRBV29-1 to TRBJ2-1, with D perhaps matching TRBD2 (6 bases). CDR3 length: 12 amino acids. Germline CDR1 SQVTM, CDR2 ANQGSEA. V lost 8 bases, J lost 6 bases, and 14 bases lay in between. CDR3 DNA: TGCAGCTCCGGAGGGCCGGCCAATGAGCAGTTCTTC. Protein sequence: CSSGGPANEQFF.

This chain links TRBV5-1 with TRBJ2-7, with a possible D match to TRBD2 (6 bases). The CDR3 is 12 amino acids. V lost 6 bases and J lost 6, with 13 bases in between. Per the germline V gene, CDR1 is SGHRS and CDR2 is YFSETQ. CDR3 in amino acids: CASTSGESEQYF. The DNA of the CDR3 is TGCGCCAGCACCTCGGGAGAAAGCGAGCAGTACTTC.

For the CDR3, the DNA is TGTGCCAGCAATTCCCTCAACTCGGGGGAGCAGTACTTC. Translation: CASNSLNSGEQYF. This chain uses TRBV2 with TRBJ2-7; D is perhaps TRBD2 (5 bases). This CDR3 region has 13 residues. V lost 7 bases, J lost 7 bases, and 17 bases lay in between. In germline, CDR1 is SNHLY, CDR2 FYNNEI.

The chain couples TRBV7-6 to TRBJ1-4, with a possible D match to TRBD1 (6 bases). Germline CDR1 is SGHVS and CDR2 is FNYEAQ. The length of the CDR3 is 15 residues. V was trimmed by 2 bases and J by 8 bases, leaving 15 bases between them. The CDR3 loop reads CASSLRGGLDEKLFF. For the CDR3, the DNA is TGTGCCAGCAGCTTAAGGGGGGGCCTTGACGAAAAACTGTTTTTT.